These 21 T cell receptor beta chains came from one sample sequenced in a study of T cell clusters in autoimmune cytopenias. TRB amplification used approximately 250 ng of peripheral blood genomic DNA. TRB was amplified by touch-down multiplex PCR, primer pools A and B combined. TCRdb derives one entry per CDR3 protein from the multiplex PCR reads, leaving out DNA. The sample holds 4,000 or so distinct CDR3 sequences. The same sample was also studied in work on T cell repertoires in aging, cancer and after chemotherapy.

Material: peripheral blood. The receptor set was obtained from a human donor with an autoimmune cytopenia or autoimmune hepatitis (not recorded which).

The chain carries TRBV19 and TRBJ1-6. Per the germline V gene, CDR1 is LNHDA and CDR2 is SQIVND (reference sequence). This CDR3 is 15 amino acids long. The CDR3 sequence: CASTDHLSYNSPLHF. The full variable domain, completed using reference TRBV19 and TRBJ1-6, is DGGITQSPKYLFRKEGQNVTLSCEQNLNHDAMYWYRQDPGQGLRLIYYSQIVNDFQKGDIAEGYSVSREKKESFPLTVTSAQKNPTAFYLCASTDHLSYNSPLHFGNGTRLTVT.

J is TRBJ2-1 and V is TRBV6-5; TCRdb's assignment of TRBD1 cannot be checked, as there is no DNA. The germline V gene has CDR1 MNHEY and CDR2 SVGAGI. This CDR3 comprises 14 residues. The CDR3 sequence: CASSPKPGGNEQFF.

J is TRBJ2-7 and V is TRBV6-1. The CDR3 consists of 14 residues. CDR1 and CDR2 (germline): MNHNS, SASEGT. CDR3 sequence: CASSYSGSPYEQYF.

The rearrangement joins TRBV12-3 or TRBV12-4 to TRBJ2-5; TCRdb proposes TRBD2, but this gene call is untestable without DNA. The CDR3 runs to 14 residues. CDR3 loop: CASSTTGGKETQYF.

CDR3 residues: CASSLDRGQETQYF. V is TRBV12-3 or TRBV12-4 and J is TRBJ2-5; with no DNA, the TCRdb D assignment of TRBD1 cannot be verified. The length of the CDR3 is 14 residues.

This clonotype ranks as medium-sized in terms of frequency. This chain joins TRBV11-3 and TRBJ2-2; TCRdb reports TRBD2, a call that lacks DNA to check it against. Germline V gene sequence: CDR1 SGHNT, CDR2 YENEEA. CDR3 size: 13 residues. The chain's CDR3 is CASSQRVAGELFF.

The rearrangement uses TRBV19 and TRBJ2-2; there is no DNA to check the TCRdb D call of TRBD2. Germline V gene lookup returns CDR1 LNHDA and CDR2 SQIVND (reference sequence). There are 20 residues in the CDR3. The CDR3 sequence is CASSIGVLASGGTNTGELFF.

This sequence joins TRBV29-1 and TRBJ1-6; TCRdb lists TRBD1, though no DNA is available to test this call. Germline V gene data show CDR1 as SQVTM and CDR2 as ANQGSEA. This CDR3 spans 19 amino acids. The CDR3 protein is CSVPDRPASESSYNSPLHF.

The chain combines TRBV13 with TRBJ1-5; TCRdb returns TRBD1, unconfirmable since there is no DNA. Germline V gives CDR1 PRHDT, CDR2 FYEKMQ (reference sequence). CDR3 length equals 16 residues. The CDR3 sequence: CASSLGAQGRNQPQHF.

The rearrangement uses TRBV18 and TRBJ2-1. This CDR3 is 14 amino acids long. In germline, CDR1 is KGHSH, CDR2 LQKENI. The CDR3 loop reads CASSPPSGYNEQFF.

This clonotype is deemed medium-sized (0.01 to 0.1%) by its frequency. The chain carries TRBV19 and TRBJ2-6; TCRdb's D gene call, TRBD1, goes unchecked for lack of DNA. Per germline, CDR1 LNHDA and CDR2 SQIVND (reference sequence). The CDR3 consists of 18 residues. CDR3 region: CASREQGFPVSGANVLTF.

The chain recombines TRBV11-3 with TRBJ2-1. Germline V gives CDR1 SGHNT, CDR2 YENEEA. This CDR3 is built from 11 residues. CDR3 sequence: CASSLELEQFF.

The V call is TRBV6-6, the J call TRBJ2-3; the TCRdb D gene call, TRBD1, has no DNA to confirm it. From germline, CDR1 is MNHNY and CDR2 SVGAGI (reference sequence). This CDR3 has 17 amino acids. The CDR3: CASSTILRAGRTDTQYF.

This clonotype is medium-sized by frequency. The chain carries TRBV6-5 and TRBJ2-2; TCRdb indicates TRBD1, and absent DNA this call remains unverified. CDR1 and CDR2 (germline): MNHEY, SVGAGI. This CDR3 is built from 14 residues. This chain's CDR3 is CASSYGPGHGELFF.

The chain combines TRBV12-3 or TRBV12-4 with TRBJ1-4. The CDR3 loop spans 15 amino acids. CDR3 in amino acids: CAISGSMAVNEKLFF.

The CDR3 sequence: CATSIPGPLSSGNTIYF. The chain combines TRBV15 with TRBJ1-3; TCRdb designates TRBD1, a call that cannot be tested without DNA. From germline, CDR1 is LNHNV and CDR2 YYDKDF (reference sequence). The CDR3 sequence is 17 residues long.

Considering frequency, this clonotype is medium-sized. The chain has TRBV5-6 and TRBJ2-2; no DNA is available, so the TRBD1 call from TCRdb remains unchecked. The CDR3 has 15 amino acids. Germline CDR1 SGHDT, CDR2 YYEEEE. CDR3 sequence: CASSLGTGITGELFF.

The rearrangement links TRBV6-1 to TRBJ2-5; TCRdb's D call, TRBD1, is unchecked because there is no DNA. Germline V gives CDR1 MNHNS, CDR2 SASEGT. The CDR3 has 14 residues. The CDR3 here is CASSYGTAQETQYF.

This clonotype counts as medium-sized by frequency. This chain joins TRBV29-1 and TRBJ2-1; TCRdb's assignment of TRBD1 cannot be checked, as there is no DNA. This CDR3 has 18 amino acids. In germline, CDR1 is SQVTM, CDR2 ANQGSEA. The CDR3 region is CSVVGWGGPKMTYNEQFF.

The genes are TRBV5-4 and TRBJ2-1; there is no DNA to check the TCRdb D call of TRBD2. Germline-derived CDR1 and CDR2 are SGHNT and YYREEE (reference sequence). The CDR3 extends over 16 amino acids. The CDR3 loop reads CASSSHSGGLSNEQFF. Based on the CDR3 plus reference TRBV5-4 and TRBJ2-1, the full variable domain is ETGVTQSPTHLIKTRGQQVTLRCSSQSGHNTVSWYQQALGQGPQFIFQYYREEENGRGNFPPRFSGLQFPNYSSELNVNALELDDSALYLCASSSHSGGLSNEQFFGPGTRLTVL.

This clonotype is classed as medium-sized by frequency. The chain employs TRBV29-1 and TRBJ2-1; TCRdb's D call of TRBD2 is untestable without DNA. Germline V gene data show CDR1 as SQVTM and CDR2 as ANQGSEA. CDR3 size: 14 residues. The chain's CDR3 is CSVLGLAGRNEQFF.